The TCR beta chain under discussion was sequenced for a study of blood T cell repertoires in COVID-19. Study summary: The cDNA or gDNA used as material had been derived from T cells, B-cell-depleted T cells, or PBMCs.

TCRdb's table, derived via immunoSEQ multiplex PCR, lists solely in-frame clones and lacks some. In the table there are about 200,000 clones, 70% to 85% of which are singletons. This CDR3 has 15 amino acids. V was pared by 3 bases and J by 4 bases, with 5 bases of the junction left unmatched. Germline V CDR1 and CDR2: SEHNR, FQNEAQ (reference sequence). This clonotype was obtained from a human donor in a cohort sampled during active COVID-19. The chain combines TRBV7-9 with TRBJ2-1; TRBD2 matches at 8 bases. What was sequenced was peripheral blood. CDR3 nucleotides: TGTGCCAGCAGCTTTAGCGGGAATTCTTACAATGAGCAGTTCTTC. Protein: CASSFSGNSYNEQFF.